A selection of T cell receptor beta chains follows, all from one sample in a study of blood T cell repertoires in COVID-19. Libraries were prepared by immunoSEQ multiplex PCR; TCRdb keeps only in-frame clonotypes and omits some of them. The table includes more than 65,000 clones, about 76% detected once. The source material was peripheral blood. These receptors were collected from a woman of 80 years or more with active or convalescent COVID-19. CDR3s include the opening cysteine and the closing phenylalanine or tryptophan. Each record gives: CDR3 protein, CDR3 DNA, J gene, D gene, V gene, clone size. A D gene is named only where the DNA matches it firmly. A clone size is listed for some rows: how often the clone was seen (once, few, many), or a class if it is expanded.

CDR3aa: CASMQRTNSPLHF
CDR3nt: TGTGCCAGCATGCAGCGTACTAATTCACCCCTCCACTTT
j_gene: TRBJ1-6
d_gene: .
v_gene: TRBV28
abundance: few

CDR3aa: CASSLIQDPSYEQYF
CDR3nt: TGTGCCAGCAGTTTAATACAGGATCCCTCCTACGAGCAGTACTTC
j_gene: TRBJ2-7
d_gene: .
v_gene: TRBV2
abundance: .

CDR3aa: CASSTPDRDGRETQYF
CDR3nt: TGTGCCAGCAGTACCCCCGACAGGGATGGGAGAGAGACCCAGTACTTC
j_gene: TRBJ2-5
d_gene: TRBD1
v_gene: TRBV27
abundance: once

CDR3aa: CASLLTGVENTIYF
CDR3nt: TGTGCCAGCCTACTCACAGGGGTTGAAAACACCATATATTTT
j_gene: TRBJ1-3
d_gene: TRBD1
v_gene: TRBV6-5
abundance: .

CDR3aa: CASTRGRAGVDGYTF
CDR3nt: TGTGCCAGCACCAGGGGGCGCGCAGGGGTCGATGGCTACACCTTC
j_gene: TRBJ1-2
d_gene: TRBD1
v_gene: TRBV5-4
abundance: .

CDR3aa: CASSLLQGSGYGYTF
CDR3nt: TGTGCCAGCAGCCTATTACAGGGTTCCGGCTATGGCTACACCTTC
j_gene: TRBJ1-2
d_gene: .
v_gene: TRBV7-8
abundance: few

CDR3aa: CAIKTGYNSPLHF
CDR3nt: TGTGCCATCAAGACAGGGTATAATTCACCCCTCCACTTT
j_gene: TRBJ1-6
d_gene: TRBD1
v_gene: TRBV28
abundance: .

CDR3aa: CASTLTGGLNTEAFF
CDR3nt: TGTGCCAGCACTTTAACAGGGGGACTGAACACTGAAGCTTTCTTT
j_gene: TRBJ1-1
d_gene: TRBD1
v_gene: TRBV6-5
abundance: .

CDR3aa: CASSSGSAYGYTF
CDR3nt: TGTGCCAGCAGTTCGGGGAGTGCCTATGGCTACACCTTC
j_gene: TRBJ1-2
d_gene: .
v_gene: TRBV28
abundance: .

CDR3aa: CASSPQGILGNTIYF
CDR3nt: TGTGCCAGCAGCCCCCAGGGTATTCTTGGAAACACCATATATTTT
j_gene: TRBJ1-3
d_gene: .
v_gene: TRBV7-2
abundance: .

CDR3aa: CASSLREGTGELFF
CDR3nt: TGTGCCAGCAGCTTAAGAGAGGGAACCGGGGAGCTGTTTTTT
j_gene: TRBJ2-2
d_gene: .
v_gene: TRBV7-8
abundance: .

CDR3aa: CASSKQGPEYGYTF
CDR3nt: TGTGCCAGCAGCAAACAGGGGCCGGAATATGGCTACACCTTC
j_gene: TRBJ1-2
d_gene: TRBD1
v_gene: TRBV6-2/TRBV6-3
abundance: .

CDR3aa: CASSPSAGPTDTQYF
CDR3nt: TGTGCCAGCTCACCGAGTGCAGGCCCCACAGATACGCAGTATTTT
j_gene: TRBJ2-3
d_gene: .
v_gene: TRBV18
abundance: few

CDR3aa: CASSPPGQGNTEAFF
CDR3nt: TGTGCTAGCAGCCCGCCGGGACAGGGAAACACTGAAGCTTTCTTT
j_gene: TRBJ1-1
d_gene: TRBD1
v_gene: TRBV7-7
abundance: .

CDR3aa: CASSQESQGNTGELFF
CDR3nt: TGTGCCAGCAGCCAAGAAAGCCAGGGAAACACCGGGGAGCTGTTTTTT
j_gene: TRBJ2-2
d_gene: .
v_gene: TRBV3-1/TRBV3-2
abundance: many

CDR3aa: CASSLNDGTGGEKLFF
CDR3nt: TGTGCCAGCAGCCTAAACGACGGGACAGGGGGAGAAAAACTGTTTTTT
j_gene: TRBJ1-4
d_gene: TRBD1
v_gene: TRBV7-9
abundance: .

CDR3aa: CASSGTATSPLHF
CDR3nt: TGTGCCAGTAGCGGGACAGCGACTTCACCCCTCCACTTT
j_gene: TRBJ1-6
d_gene: TRBD1
v_gene: TRBV19
abundance: .

CDR3aa: CASSENRGDTGELFF
CDR3nt: TGTGCCAGCAGTGAAAACAGGGGCGACACCGGGGAGCTGTTTTTT
j_gene: TRBJ2-2
d_gene: TRBD1
v_gene: TRBV6-1
abundance: .

CDR3aa: CASSGTGKNYGYTF
CDR3nt: TGTGCCAGTTCCGGGACAGGGAAGAACTATGGCTACACCTTC
j_gene: TRBJ1-2
d_gene: TRBD1
v_gene: TRBV6-5
abundance: .

CDR3aa: CASSDLQNSYNEQFF
CDR3nt: TGTGCCAGCAGTGACCTCCAGAACTCCTACAATGAGCAGTTCTTC
j_gene: TRBJ2-1
d_gene: .
v_gene: TRBV25-1
abundance: .

CDR3aa: CASSEGLAGVPGELFF
CDR3nt: TGCGCCAGCAGCGAAGGACTAGCGGGGGTCCCCGGGGAGCTGTTTTTT
j_gene: TRBJ2-2
d_gene: TRBD2
v_gene: TRBV4-3
abundance: .

CDR3aa: CASSRAYNEQFF
CDR3nt: TGTGCCAGCAGCCGCGCCTACAATGAGCAGTTCTTC
j_gene: TRBJ2-1
d_gene: .
v_gene: TRBV12-3/TRBV12-4
abundance: .

CDR3aa: CASTPDRGGQPQHF
CDR3nt: TGTGCCAGCACCCCCGATCGGGGGGGTCAGCCCCAGCATTTT
j_gene: TRBJ1-5
d_gene: .
v_gene: TRBV6-5
abundance: .

CDR3aa: CASSQVGGVANEKLFF
CDR3nt: TGTGCCAGCAGCCAAGTAGGGGGGGTGGCTAATGAAAAACTGTTTTTT
j_gene: TRBJ1-4
d_gene: .
v_gene: TRBV3-1/TRBV3-2
abundance: .

CDR3aa: CAFSPGEAFF
CDR3nt: TGTGCCTTCTCCCCAGGTGAAGCTTTCTTT
j_gene: TRBJ1-1
d_gene: .
v_gene: TRBV9
abundance: .

CDR3aa: CASSLLAGGPYEQYF
CDR3nt: TGTGCCAGCAGTTTGCTAGCGGGGGGTCCTTACGAGCAGTACTTC
j_gene: TRBJ2-7
d_gene: TRBD2
v_gene: TRBV28
abundance: once

CDR3aa: CASSYSSGATGELFF
CDR3nt: TGTGCCAGCAGTTACTCTAGCGGCGCCACCGGGGAGCTGTTTTTT
j_gene: TRBJ2-2
d_gene: .
v_gene: TRBV6-5
abundance: .

CDR3aa: CASSLIGGTEAFF
CDR3nt: TGTGCCAGCAGTTTAATCGGGGGGACTGAAGCTTTCTTT
j_gene: TRBJ1-1
d_gene: .
v_gene: TRBV12-3/TRBV12-4
abundance: .

CDR3aa: CASRRQGTNEKLFF
CDR3nt: TGCGCCAGCAGACGTCAGGGCACTAATGAAAAACTGTTTTTT
j_gene: TRBJ1-4
d_gene: .
v_gene: TRBV5-1
abundance: .

CDR3aa: CASSGGFSNQPQHF
CDR3nt: TGTGCCAGCAGTGGAGGATTTAGCAATCAGCCCCAGCATTTT
j_gene: TRBJ1-5
d_gene: .
v_gene: TRBV2
abundance: few

CDR3aa: CASSTGNSYEQYF
CDR3nt: TGCGCCAGCAGCACCGGGAATTCCTACGAGCAGTACTTC
j_gene: TRBJ2-7
d_gene: .
v_gene: TRBV5-1
abundance: .

CDR3aa: CASSFGGGTDTQYF
CDR3nt: TGTGCCAGCAGCTTTGGGGGGGGCACAGATACGCAGTATTTT
j_gene: TRBJ2-3
d_gene: TRBD2
v_gene: TRBV11-3
abundance: .

CDR3aa: CASSPGTGGNSYNEQFF
CDR3nt: TGCGCCAGCAGCCCGGGGACAGGGGGCAACTCCTACAATGAGCAGTTCTTC
j_gene: TRBJ2-1
d_gene: TRBD1
v_gene: TRBV5-1
abundance: .

CDR3aa: CASSLGPGQGAHETQYF
CDR3nt: TGTGCCAGCAGCTTAGGACCGGGACAGGGGGCTCACGAGACCCAGTACTTC
j_gene: TRBJ2-5
d_gene: TRBD1
v_gene: TRBV7-2
abundance: .

CDR3aa: CASSTTTGANVLTF
CDR3nt: TGTGCCAGCAGCACAACTACTGGGGCCAACGTCCTGACTTTC
j_gene: TRBJ2-6
d_gene: .
v_gene: TRBV9
abundance: .

CDR3aa: CATQGRGKNIQYF
CDR3nt: TGTGCCACCCAAGGAAGGGGTAAAAACATTCAGTACTTC
j_gene: TRBJ2-4
d_gene: .
v_gene: TRBV6-5
abundance: few

CDR3aa: CASSEGLTDTQYF
CDR3nt: TGCGCCAGCAGTGAAGGACTCACAGATACGCAGTATTTT
j_gene: TRBJ2-3
d_gene: .
v_gene: TRBV10-1
abundance: .

CDR3aa: CASSLVGQGAVGELFF
CDR3nt: TGTGCCAGCAGCTTGGTGGGACAGGGGGCAGTCGGGGAGCTGTTTTTT
j_gene: TRBJ2-2
d_gene: TRBD1
v_gene: TRBV5-6
abundance: .

CDR3aa: CASGLAVINRNFTYNEQFF
CDR3nt: TGTGCTAGTGGTTTGGCGGTCATCAACAGGAATTTCACATACAATGAGCAGTTCTTC
j_gene: TRBJ2-1
d_gene: .
v_gene: TRBV12-5
abundance: many

CDR3aa: CASSQVYQGENAFF
CDR3nt: TGCGCCAGCAGCCAAGTCTACCAGGGGGAGAATGCTTTCTTT
j_gene: TRBJ1-1
d_gene: TRBD1
v_gene: TRBV4-3
abundance: .

CDR3aa: CASRPHIAGGPTGLNEQFF
CDR3nt: TGTGCCAGCAGACCCCATATAGCGGGGGGGCCGACCGGCCTTAATGAGCAGTTCTTC
j_gene: TRBJ2-1
d_gene: TRBD2
v_gene: TRBV7-9
abundance: .

CDR3aa: CASSFTGSNEQFF
CDR3nt: TGTGCCAGCAGCTTTACAGGTTCCAATGAGCAGTTCTTC
j_gene: TRBJ2-1
d_gene: .
v_gene: TRBV7-2
abundance: few

CDR3aa: CASSYLGQGGDTQYF
CDR3nt: TGTGCCAGCAGTTACCTGGGGCAGGGCGGCGATACGCAGTATTTT
j_gene: TRBJ2-3
d_gene: .
v_gene: TRBV6-5
abundance: .

CDR3aa: CASSGTGTGDPEAFF
CDR3nt: TGTGCCAGCAGCGGAACCGGGACAGGGGACCCGGAGGCTTTCTTT
j_gene: TRBJ1-1
d_gene: TRBD1
v_gene: TRBV9
abundance: .

CDR3aa: CASRRDRDTDTQYF
CDR3nt: TGTGCCAGCAGGCGGGACAGGGACACAGATACGCAGTATTTT
j_gene: TRBJ2-3
d_gene: TRBD1
v_gene: TRBV9
abundance: .